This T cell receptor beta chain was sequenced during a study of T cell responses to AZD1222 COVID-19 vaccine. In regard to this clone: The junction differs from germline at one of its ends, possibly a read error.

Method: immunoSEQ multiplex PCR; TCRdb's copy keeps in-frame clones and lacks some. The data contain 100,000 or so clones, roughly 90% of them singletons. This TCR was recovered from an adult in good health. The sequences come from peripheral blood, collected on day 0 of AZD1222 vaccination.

The CDR3 protein is CASSLVGTGGTQYF. The CDR3 nucleotides read TGTGCTAGCAGCCTCGTTGGGACAGGGGGGACCCAGTACTTC. The chain carries TRBV7-7 and TRBJ2-5; TRBD1 agrees at 11 bases. This CDR3 is 14 amino acids long. Looked up from germline, CDR1 is SSHAT and CDR2 is FNYEAQ (reference sequence).